This entry lists 11 T cell receptor beta chains sequenced from one sample in a study of cytotoxic CD8 clonotypes in ibrutinib-treated CLL. The table came from immunoSEQ multiplex PCR; TCRdb's copy has only in-frame clones and leaves some out. Among roughly 150,000 clones listed, 84% were seen once. The starting material was PBMCs, obtained after 24 months of ibrutinib treatment. The receptors come from a human donor with chronic lymphocytic leukemia.

This clone was counted between two and nine times. V gene TRBV7-2 combines with J gene TRBJ2-2; TRBD2 agrees at 10 bases. V shed 5 bases, J shed 7 bases, and the junction held 10 bases outside the gene matches. CDR3 length: 16 amino acids. Germline CDR1 and CDR2: SGHTA and FQGNSA. The CDR3 nucleotides read TGTGCCAGCAGCCCGAGCGGGAGGGCAGGGAACGGGGAGCTGTTTTTT. It yields the protein CASSPSGRAGNGELFF.

The chain combines TRBV10-3 with TRBJ2-5; TRBD1 aligns across 7 bases. The CDR3 is 13 amino acids. The germline CDR1 and CDR2 sequences are ENHRY and SYGVKD. V dropped 5 bases and J dropped 4; count of bases not matched to a gene: 4. The CDR3 is CAISRGQRETQYF. The CDR3, as DNA: TGTGCCATCAGTCGGGGACAGAGAGAGACCCAGTACTTC.

The gene calls are TRBV27 and TRBJ1-5; D unclear. The V gene's germline CDR1 is MNHEY and CDR2 SMNVEV (reference sequence). V was clipped by 3 bases and J by 0 bases, with 6 bases between them. This CDR3 region has 14 residues. The CDR3 DNA reads TGTGCCAGCAGTTTTGGGTATAGCAATCAGCCCCAGCATTTT. The encoded protein is CASSFGYSNQPQHF.

The chain joins TRBV28 to TRBJ2-7, with TRBD1 as a possible D gene (6 bases). This CDR3 has 14 amino acids. The V end lost 7 bases, the J end lost 0 bases, and 13 bases lay between the germline ends. Germline CDR1 and CDR2: MDHEN and SYDVKM. In DNA, the CDR3 is TGTGCCAGCACTGCTCTAGGGGGCTCCTACGAGCAGTACTTC. Its protein product is CASTALGGSYEQYF.

The gene calls are TRBV5-1 and TRBJ1-2; D is unresolved. The ends were cut back, 3 bases at V and 1 base at J, with 7 bases in the middle. The CDR3 spans 13 residues. CDR1 and CDR2 from the germline V gene are SGHRS and YFSETQ. CDR3 bases: TGCGCCAGCAGCTGGACGGATAACTATGGCTACACCTTC. The encoded protein is CASSWTDNYGYTF.

This chain connects TRBV7-9 to TRBJ1-5; no firm D call. V gave up 4 bases and J gave up 5 bases, with 9 bases separating them. Germline V gene lookup returns CDR1 SEHNR and CDR2 FQNEAQ (reference sequence). The CDR3 sequence is 13 residues long. The CDR3 loop reads CASSSQIYQPQHF. In DNA, the CDR3 is TGTGCCAGCAGCTCCCAGATCTATCAGCCCCAGCATTTT. Full variable domain (remainder filled in from reference TRBV7-9 and TRBJ1-5): DTGVSQNPRHKITKRGQNVTFRCDPISEHNRLYWYRQTLGQGPEFLTYFQNEAQLEKSRLLSDRFSAERPKGSFSTLEIQRTEQGDSAMYLCASSSQIYQPQHFGDGTRLSIL.

The chain is built from TRBV7-3 and TRBJ2-5; 9 bases fit TRBD2. Unmatched junction bases numbered 10, after V lost 4 bases and J lost 4 bases. The CDR3 runs to 16 residues. Germline assignment: CDR1 SGHTA and CDR2 FQGTGA. CDR3 DNA: TGTGCCAGCAGCTCCCACGGCGGGAGGGCCTCAGAGACCCAGTACTTC. This sequence encodes CASSSHGGRASETQYF.

This rearrangement joins TRBV6-1 to TRBJ1-2; 7 bases line up with TRBD1. Unmatched junction bases numbered 3, after V lost 4 bases and J lost 1 base. This CDR3 spans 14 amino acids. Germline CDR1 MNHNS, CDR2 SASEGT. Here the CDR3 reads CASSVGQDNYGYTF. CDR3 nucleotides: TGTGCCAGCAGTGTTGGACAGGATAACTATGGCTACACCTTC.

This sequence joins TRBV7-1 and TRBJ2-1, with D possibly matching TRBD1 (5 bases). TRBV7-1 is identified as an open reading frame with a role that is uncertain. The CDR3 runs 11 residues. V gave up 6 bases and J gave up 5 bases, with 5 bases separating them. The CDR3, as DNA: TGTGCCAGCAGAGGGGACAATGAGCAGTTCTTC. Protein product: CASRGDNEQFF.

The count of this clone is one. The chain carries TRBV5-1 and TRBJ2-5; 12 bases are a match to TRBD1. In germline, CDR1 is SGHRS, CDR2 YFSETQ. The CDR3 totals 19 residues. With V trimmed by 4 bases and J by 2 bases, 15 bases remained unmatched. The CDR3 DNA reads as TGCGCCAGCAGCCCGCGGGACAGGGGGCCCTGGATGGGTCAAGAGACCCAGTACTTC. As protein: CASSPRDRGPWMGQETQYF. The full variable domain, in which reference TRBV5-1 and TRBJ2-5 provide the parts outside the CDR3, is KAGVTQTPRYLIKTRGQQVTLSCSPISGHRSVSWYQQTPGQGLQFLFEYFSETQRNKGNFPGRFSGRQFSNSRSEMNVSTLELGDSALYLCASSPRDRGPWMGQETQYFGPGTRLLVL.

V and J are TRBV28 and TRBJ2-1, with TRBD2 matching over 15 bases. This CDR3 has 14 residues. Germline V gene data show CDR1 as MDHEN and CDR2 as SYDVKM. With 6 bases clipped from V and 10 bases from J, the junction kept 4 bases outside the gene matches. Here the CDR3 DNA reads TGTGCCAGCAGACCCGGGACTAGCGGGAGGGAGCAGTTCTTC. Amino acids: CASRPGTSGREQFF.